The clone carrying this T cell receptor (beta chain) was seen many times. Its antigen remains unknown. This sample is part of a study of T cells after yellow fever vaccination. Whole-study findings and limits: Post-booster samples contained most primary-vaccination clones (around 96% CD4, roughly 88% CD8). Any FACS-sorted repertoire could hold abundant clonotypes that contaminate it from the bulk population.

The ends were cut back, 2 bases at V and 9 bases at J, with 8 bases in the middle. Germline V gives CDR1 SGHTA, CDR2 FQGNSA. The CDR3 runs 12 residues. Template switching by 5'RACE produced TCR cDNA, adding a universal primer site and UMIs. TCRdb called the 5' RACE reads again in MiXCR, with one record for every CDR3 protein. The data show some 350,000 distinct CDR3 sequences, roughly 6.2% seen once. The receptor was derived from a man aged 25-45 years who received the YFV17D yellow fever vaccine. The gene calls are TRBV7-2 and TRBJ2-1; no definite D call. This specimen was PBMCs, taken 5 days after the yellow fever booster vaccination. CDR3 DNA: TGTGCCAGCAGCTTATTAGGGATTGAGCAGTTCTTC. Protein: CASSLLGIEQFF.